These 21 T cell receptor beta chains were all obtained from the same sample, sequenced in a study of T cells in Graves' hyperthyroidism and ophthalmopathy. TCR beta CDR3 region amplification was performed from RNA transcripts. Researchers ran a first-round RT-PCR on the TCR CDR3 using the HTBI primer set. A single record per CDR3 protein comes from TCRdb applying MiXCR to the multiplex PCR reads. This table has 250,000 to 350,000 distinct CDR3 sequences, 16% appearing once. The sample consisted of blood. These receptors were taken from a young man with Graves' hyperthyroidism.

The chain combines TRBV4-2 with TRBJ2-5, with a tentative D call TRBD2 (5 bases). Germline V gene lookup returns CDR1 LGHNA and CDR2 YNFKEQ. The CDR3 consists of 16 residues. The V gene lost 1 base and the J gene lost 2 bases, with 14 bases spanning the gap. As DNA, the CDR3 is TGTGCCAGCAGCCAAGCTTTGACCGGGATACAAGAGACCCAGTACTTC. This translates into CASSQALTGIQETQYF.

This clonotype was seen many times. The chain combines TRBV11-2 with TRBJ2-1; D gene uncertain. From germline, CDR1 is SGHAT and CDR2 FQNNGV. V was trimmed by 0 bases and J by 8 bases, leaving 5 bases between them. This CDR3 region has 12 residues. The CDR3 nucleotides read TGTGCCAGCAGCTTAGATCGGCATGAGCAGTTCTTC. Its protein is CASSLDRHEQFF.

The J gene is TRBJ1-3, the V gene TRBV3-1; 8 nucleotides match TRBD1. Trimming removed 4 bases from V and 4 bases from J; junction bases left unmatched: 3. The germline V gene encodes CDR1 LGHDT and CDR2 YNNKEL (reference sequence). The CDR3 extends over 14 amino acids. DNA for the CDR3: TGTGCCAGCAGCCTACAGGGGGTAGGAAACACCATATATTTT. Protein product: CASSLQGVGNTIYF.

This rearrangement joins TRBV4-2 to TRBJ2-1; D possibly corresponds to TRBD2 (5 bases). The germline V gene has CDR1 LGHNA and CDR2 YNFKEQ. V was cut by 0 bases and J by 8 bases, with 14 bases left in between. The length of the CDR3 is 15 residues. The CDR3, as DNA: TGTGCCAGCAGCCAAGAAGGAGGCGGGTCCGATGAGCAGTTCTTC. It specifies CASSQEGGGSDEQFF.

This clonotype was detected ten times or more. CDR3 nucleotide sequence: TGTGCCAGCAGCTTGATCCTGGGACTAGCGAGCACAGATACGCAGTATTTT. Protein product: CASSLILGLASTDTQYF. The rearrangement links TRBV5-5 to TRBJ2-3; 10 bases are a match to TRBD2. CDR1 is SGHKS and CDR2 is YYEKEE in the germline V gene (reference sequence). J lost 0 bases, V lost 1 base, and 5 bases had no gene match. This CDR3 comprises 17 residues.

This clonotype was seen more than once but under ten times. The chain couples TRBV2 to TRBJ1-3; D ambiguous. CDR1 and CDR2 (germline): SNHLY, FYNNEI. This CDR3 has 14 residues. Trimming removed 8 bases at V and 1 base at J, with 12 bases between. The CDR3 here is CASLGLLSGNTIYF. The CDR3 region has the DNA TGTGCCAGCCTCGGGCTGTTATCTGGAAACACCATATATTTT.

This clonotype was counted many times. The chain combines TRBV11-2 with TRBJ2-7; D is perhaps TRBD1 (6 bases). This CDR3 is 14 amino acids long. Per germline, CDR1 SGHAT and CDR2 FQNNGV. Trimming left V 5 bases short and J 7 bases short, with 18 bases between. The DNA for the CDR3 is TGTGCCAGCAGCCACCGGAACAGGGTGTGGGAGCAGTACTTC. Its protein product is CASSHRNRVWEQYF.

This clonotype was seen more than once but under ten times. This chain links TRBV20-1 with TRBJ2-1; 7 bases agree with TRBD2. Germline assignment: CDR1 DFQATT and CDR2 SNEGSKA (reference sequence). J gave up 8 bases and V 4 bases, and 17 bases lay outside the gene matches. The CDR3 length is 16 residues. The CDR3 sequence is CSANRPLWTSSYEQFF. The CDR3 DNA reads TGCAGTGCTAATCGACCCCTGTGGACTAGTAGCTATGAGCAGTTCTTC.

In this sample, this clonotype turned up many times. The CDR3 is CASSRGTASSYEQYF. DNA of the CDR3: TGTGCCAGCAGCCGCGGGACAGCCTCTTCCTACGAGCAGTACTTC. The chain has TRBV11-2 and TRBJ2-7, with D possibly matching TRBD1 (7 bases). Germline V CDR1 and CDR2: SGHAT, FQNNGV. V lost 5 bases, J lost 1 base, and 15 bases lay in between. The CDR3 has 15 residues.

In its sample, this clonotype was seen many times. The chain employs TRBV2 and TRBJ2-2; TRBD2 aligns across 7 bases. The V gene's germline CDR1 is SNHLY and CDR2 FYNNEI. Germline trimming cut 3 bases from V and 6 bases from J; bases unmatched to any gene: 4. This CDR3 comprises 14 residues. The CDR3 here is CASSDLAEPGELFF. The CDR3 DNA is TGTGCCAGCAGTGACCTAGCGGAACCCGGGGAGCTGTTTTTT. The entire variable domain, with the rest obtained from reference TRBV2 and TRBJ2-2, is as follows: EPEVTQTPSHQVTQMGQEVILRCVPISNHLYFYWYRQILGQKVEFLVSFYNNEISEKSEIFDDQFSVERPDGSNFTLKIRSTKLEDSAMYFCASSDLAEPGELFFGEGSRLTVL.

There are many counts of this clonotype. The rearrangement joins TRBV3-1 to TRBJ2-1; D is uncertain. This CDR3 region has 15 residues. Germline CDR1 reads LGHDT; CDR2 reads YNNKEL (reference sequence). V was shortened by 0 bases and J by 0 bases, with 6 bases between the two germline ends. DNA for the CDR3: TGTGCCAGCAGCCAAGATTTGGGCTCCTACAATGAGCAGTTCTTC. As protein: CASSQDLGSYNEQFF.

This clonotype occurred many times. The rearrangement links TRBV3-1 to TRBJ2-5; D not certain. Germline values: CDR1 LGHDT, CDR2 YNNKEL (reference sequence). V shed 7 bases and J shed 5 bases, with 20 bases lying between them. The CDR3 runs 15 residues. The CDR3 coding sequence is TGTGCCAGCACTCATCGAAATGGTGTGTCGGAGACCCAGTACTTC. Translated, it gives CASTHRNGVSETQYF.

The chain carries TRBV20-1 and TRBJ2-7, with TRBD2 as a possible D gene (6 bases). Deletions cut 3 bases from V and 2 bases from J, with 17 bases between. The CDR3 sequence is 15 residues long. The germline V gene has CDR1 DFQATT and CDR2 SNEGSKA (reference sequence). In nucleotides, the CDR3 is TGCAGTGCTAGTTCGGGGACTTCTGTCCCCTACGAGCAGTACTTC. Its translation: CSASSGTSVPYEQYF.

The V and J genes are TRBV12-3 or TRBV12-4 and TRBJ2-1, with 7 bases matching TRBD2. Trimming cost V 6 bases and J 10 bases; bases outside gene matches: 9. The CDR3 sequence is 13 residues long. CDR3 sequence: CASRWDGRGEQFF. DNA of the CDR3: TGTGCCAGCAGATGGGACGGGCGGGGGGAGCAGTTCTTC.

In its sample, this clonotype was seen many times. The V gene is TRBV7-3, the J gene TRBJ2-2; 7 bases line up with TRBD1. From germline, CDR1 is SGHTA and CDR2 FQGTGA. The J segment lost 6 bases and the V segment lost 5 bases, leaving 12 bases of the junction unmatched. This CDR3 has 16 amino acids. For the CDR3, the DNA is TGTGCCAGCAGCCAGAACCGACAGGGCGGAGCCGGGGAGCTGTTTTTT. It yields the protein CASSQNRQGGAGELFF. Full variable domain (remainder filled in from reference TRBV7-3 and TRBJ2-2): GAGVSQTPSNKVTEKGKYVELRCDPISGHTALYWYRQSLGQGPEFLIYFQGTGAADDSGLPNDRFFAVRPEGSVSTLKIQRTERGDSAVYLCASSQNRQGGAGELFFGEGSRLTVL.

With regard to this clonotype: A read error may be the cause here, since a much bigger clone is one base away. This rearrangement joins TRBV6-1 to TRBJ1-1; unclear D gene. Per the germline V gene, CDR1 is MNHNS and CDR2 is SASEGT. Deletions cut 6 bases from V and 7 bases from J, with 15 bases between. The CDR3 covers 13 residues. For the CDR3, the DNA is TGTGCCAGCAGCCACACTTTTTCCAATGAAGCTTTCTTT. Amino acid sequence: CASSHTFSNEAFF.

This clonotype has just a few counts. The chain couples TRBV30 to TRBJ2-6; D is uncertain. V dropped 0 bases and J dropped 0 bases, with 15 bases sitting between them. Looked up from germline, CDR1 is GTSNPN and CDR2 is SVGIG (reference sequence). The length of the CDR3 is 18 residues. The CDR3 here is CAWSVYSTPSSGANVLTF. The CDR3, as DNA: TGTGCCTGGAGTGTATACAGCACACCTAGCTCTGGGGCCAACGTCCTGACTTTC.

This chain uses TRBV20-1 with TRBJ1-3; D perhaps matches TRBD1 (6 bases). The ends were cut back, 0 bases at V and 4 bases at J, with 16 bases in the middle. CDR1 DFQATT and CDR2 SNEGSKA come from the germline V gene (reference sequence). The CDR3 has 16 amino acids. CDR3 DNA sequence: TGCAGTGCTAGAGATACAGGGTTTTCAGGCGGAAACACCATATATTTT. Its protein is CSARDTGFSGGNTIYF.

This clonotype has just a few counts. For the CDR3, the DNA is TGCAGTGCTAGTCTCGGGAGTGCAGATACGCAGTATTTT. It encodes CSASLGSADTQYF. V gene TRBV20-1 combines with J gene TRBJ2-3, with D possibly being TRBD2 (6 bases). The germline V gene encodes CDR1 DFQATT and CDR2 SNEGSKA (reference sequence). Trimming shortened V by 3 bases and J by 4 bases, and 11 bases separated the two germline ends. The CDR3 has 13 residues.

In this sample, this clonotype turned up many times. The rearrangement links TRBV30 to TRBJ2-1; D not certain. This CDR3 is 13 amino acids long. Trimming took off 7 bases at V and 4 bases at J, with 14 bases between the two ends. The germline V gene has CDR1 GTSNPN and CDR2 SVGIG (reference sequence). CDR3 nucleotides: TGTGCCTCCCAATCCGGCGTATACAATGAGCAGTTCTTC. This translates into CASQSGVYNEQFF.

This clonotype was found many times. The rearrangement joins TRBV24-1 to TRBJ2-3; 9 positions match TRBD1. Trimming took 9 bases from V and 4 from J; bases not matched to a gene: 7. The CDR3 consists of 14 residues. The germline V gene encodes CDR1 KGHDR and CDR2 SFDVKD. The DNA for the CDR3 is TGTGCCACCCGACAGGGGGGGTGGGCAGATACGCAGTATTTT. Translating gives CATRQGGWADTQYF.